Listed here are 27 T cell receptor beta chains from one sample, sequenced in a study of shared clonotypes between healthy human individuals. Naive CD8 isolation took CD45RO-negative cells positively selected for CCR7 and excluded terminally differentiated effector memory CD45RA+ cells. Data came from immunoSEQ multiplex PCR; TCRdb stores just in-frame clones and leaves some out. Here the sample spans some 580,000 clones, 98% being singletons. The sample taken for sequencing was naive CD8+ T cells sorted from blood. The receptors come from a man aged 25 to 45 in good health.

The CDR3 nucleotides are TGTGCCACCAGCAGAGAAGCTGAGCAGGACCCCTACGAGCAGTACTTC. This encodes CATSREAEQDPYEQYF. This chain links TRBV15 with TRBJ2-7; D gene uncertain. The germline CDR1 and CDR2 sequences are LNHNV and YYDKDF (reference sequence). The CDR3 length is 16 residues. Deletions cut 0 bases from V and 2 bases from J, with 14 bases between.

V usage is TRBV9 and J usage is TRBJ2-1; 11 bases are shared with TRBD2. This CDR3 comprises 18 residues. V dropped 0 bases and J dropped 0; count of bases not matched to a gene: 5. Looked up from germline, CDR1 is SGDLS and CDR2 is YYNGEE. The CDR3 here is CASSVDGSGRDSYNEQFF. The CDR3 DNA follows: TGTGCCAGCAGCGTAGATGGTAGCGGGAGGGACTCCTACAATGAGCAGTTCTTC.

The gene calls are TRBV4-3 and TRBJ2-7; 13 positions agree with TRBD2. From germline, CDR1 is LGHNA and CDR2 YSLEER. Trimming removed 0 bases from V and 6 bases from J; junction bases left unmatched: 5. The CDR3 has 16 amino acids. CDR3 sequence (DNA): TGCGCCAGCAGCCAAGATTGGACTAGCGGGAGAGGCGAGCAGTACTTC. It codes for CASSQDWTSGRGEQYF.

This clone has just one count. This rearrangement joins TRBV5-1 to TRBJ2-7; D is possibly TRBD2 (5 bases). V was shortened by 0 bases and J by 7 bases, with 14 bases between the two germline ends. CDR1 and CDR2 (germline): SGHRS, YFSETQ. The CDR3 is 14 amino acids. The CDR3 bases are TGCGCCAGCAGCTTGGTTGGTAGCGTGGAGGAGCAGTACTTC. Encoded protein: CASSLVGSVEEQYF. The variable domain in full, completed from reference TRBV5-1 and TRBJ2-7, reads KAGVTQTPRYLIKTRGQQVTLSCSPISGHRSVSWYQQTPGQGLQFLFEYFSETQRNKGNFPGRFSGRQFSNSRSEMNVSTLELGDSALYLCASSLVGSVEEQYFGPGTRLTVT.

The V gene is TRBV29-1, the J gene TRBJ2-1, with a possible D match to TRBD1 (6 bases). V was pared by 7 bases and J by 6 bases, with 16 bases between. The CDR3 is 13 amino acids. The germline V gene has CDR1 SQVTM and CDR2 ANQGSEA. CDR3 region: CSAGAVTTNEQFF. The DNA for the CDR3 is TGCAGCGCAGGGGCCGTGACGACCAATGAGCAGTTCTTC.

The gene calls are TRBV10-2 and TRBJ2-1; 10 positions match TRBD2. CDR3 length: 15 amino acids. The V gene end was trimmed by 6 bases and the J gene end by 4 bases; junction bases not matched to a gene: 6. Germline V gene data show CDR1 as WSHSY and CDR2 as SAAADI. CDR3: CASSHLAGDYNEQFF. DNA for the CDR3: TGCGCCAGCAGCCATCTAGCGGGAGATTACAATGAGCAGTTCTTC.

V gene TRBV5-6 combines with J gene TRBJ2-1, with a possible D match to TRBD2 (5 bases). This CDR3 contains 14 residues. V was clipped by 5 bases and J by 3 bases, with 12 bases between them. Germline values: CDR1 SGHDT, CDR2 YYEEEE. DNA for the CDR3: TGTGCCAGCAGTCCGGGGTCGGGCTACAATGAGCAGTTCTTC. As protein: CASSPGSGYNEQFF. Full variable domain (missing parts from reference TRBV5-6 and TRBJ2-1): DAGVTQSPTHLIKTRGQQVTLRCSPKSGHDTVSWYQQALGQGPQFIFQYYEEEERQRGNFPDRFSGHQFPNYSSELNVNALLLGDSALYLCASSPGSGYNEQFFGPGTRLTVL.

CDR3 bases: TGTGCCAGCAGCGGCCGCGAGGGGCCACTTCCGTACGAGCAGTACTTC. This sequence encodes CASSGREGPLPYEQYF. The chain links TRBV5-4 to TRBJ2-7; D is possibly TRBD1 or TRBD2 (5 bases each). Germline CDR1 SGHNT, CDR2 YYREEE (reference sequence). The ends were cut back, 4 bases at V and 4 bases at J, with 21 bases in the middle. The CDR3 runs to 16 residues.

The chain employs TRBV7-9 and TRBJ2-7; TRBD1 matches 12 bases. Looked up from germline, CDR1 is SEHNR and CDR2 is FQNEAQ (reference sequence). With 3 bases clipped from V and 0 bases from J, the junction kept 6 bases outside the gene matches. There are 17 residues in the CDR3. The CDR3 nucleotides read TGTGCCAGCAGCTTGATCCCGGGACAGGGGGCCTCCTACGAGCAGTACTTC. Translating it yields CASSLIPGQGASYEQYF.

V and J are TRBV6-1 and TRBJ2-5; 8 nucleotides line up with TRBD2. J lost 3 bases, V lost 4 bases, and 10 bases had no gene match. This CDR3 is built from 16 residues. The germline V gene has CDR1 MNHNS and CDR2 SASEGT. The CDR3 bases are TGTGCCAGCAGTGGGGCGGAGCGGGAGATTAAAGAGACCCAGTACTTC. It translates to CASSGAEREIKETQYF.

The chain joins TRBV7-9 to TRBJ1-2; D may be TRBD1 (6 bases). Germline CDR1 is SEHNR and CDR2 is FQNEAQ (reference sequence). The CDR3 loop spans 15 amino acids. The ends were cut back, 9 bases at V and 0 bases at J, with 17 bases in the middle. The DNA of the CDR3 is TGTGCCAGTTTATCTGCAGGGACACCTAACTATGGCTACACCTTC. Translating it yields CASLSAGTPNYGYTF.

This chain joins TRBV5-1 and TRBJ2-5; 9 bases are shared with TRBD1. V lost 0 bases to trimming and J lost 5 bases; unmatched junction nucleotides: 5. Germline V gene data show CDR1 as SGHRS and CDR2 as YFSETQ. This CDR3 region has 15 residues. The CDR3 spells CASSLGTGEEETQYF. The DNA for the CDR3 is TGCGCCAGCAGCTTGGGGACAGGGGAGGAGGAGACCCAGTACTTC.

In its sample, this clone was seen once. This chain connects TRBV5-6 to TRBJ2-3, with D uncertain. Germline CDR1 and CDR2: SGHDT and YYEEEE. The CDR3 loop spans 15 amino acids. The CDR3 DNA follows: TGTGCGTGGCTACAAGAATTATTTTGCACAGATACGCAGTATTTT. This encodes CAWLQELFCTDTQYF.

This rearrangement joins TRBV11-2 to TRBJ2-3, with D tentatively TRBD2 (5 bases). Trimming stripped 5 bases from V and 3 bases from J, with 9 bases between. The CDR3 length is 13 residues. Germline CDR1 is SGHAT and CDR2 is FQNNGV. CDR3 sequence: CASSPSGTDTQYF. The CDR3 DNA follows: TGTGCCAGCAGCCCCTCGGGGACAGATACGCAGTATTTT. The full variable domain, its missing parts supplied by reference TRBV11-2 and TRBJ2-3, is EAGVAQSPRYKIIEKRQSVAFWCNPISGHATLYWYQQILGQGPKLLIQFQNNGVVDDSQLPKDRFSAERLKGVDSTLKIQPAKLEDSAVYLCASSPSGTDTQYFGPGTRLTVL.

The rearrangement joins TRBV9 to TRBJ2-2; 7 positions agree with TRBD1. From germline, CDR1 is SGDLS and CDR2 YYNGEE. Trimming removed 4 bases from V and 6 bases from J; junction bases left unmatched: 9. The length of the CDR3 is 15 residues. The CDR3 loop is CASSSQGGQSGELFF. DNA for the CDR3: TGTGCCAGCAGCTCCCAAGGGGGCCAATCCGGGGAGCTGTTTTTT.

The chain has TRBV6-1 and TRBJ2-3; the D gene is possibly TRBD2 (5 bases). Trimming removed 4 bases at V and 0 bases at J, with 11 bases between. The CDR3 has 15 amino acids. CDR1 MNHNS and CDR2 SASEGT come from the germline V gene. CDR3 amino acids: CASSAGRGSTDTQYF. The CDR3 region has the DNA TGTGCCAGCAGTGCGGGTCGGGGAAGCACAGATACGCAGTATTTT.

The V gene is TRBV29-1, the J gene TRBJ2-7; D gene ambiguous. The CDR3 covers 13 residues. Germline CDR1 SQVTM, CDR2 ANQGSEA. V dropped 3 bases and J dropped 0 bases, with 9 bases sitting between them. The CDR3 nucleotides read TGCAGCGTTGACTTACCGAGCTCCTACGAGCAGTACTTC. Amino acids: CSVDLPSSYEQYF.

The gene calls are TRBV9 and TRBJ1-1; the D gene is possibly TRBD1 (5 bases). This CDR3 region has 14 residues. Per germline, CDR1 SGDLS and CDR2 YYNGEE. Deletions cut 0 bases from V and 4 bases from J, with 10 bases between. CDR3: CASSVAGGVTEAFF. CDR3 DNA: TGTGCCAGCAGCGTAGCGGGGGGAGTCACTGAAGCTTTCTTT.

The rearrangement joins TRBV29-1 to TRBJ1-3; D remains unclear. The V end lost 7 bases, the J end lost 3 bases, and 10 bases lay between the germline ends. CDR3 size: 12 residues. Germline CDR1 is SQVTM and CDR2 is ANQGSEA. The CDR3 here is CSAWTVGNTIYF. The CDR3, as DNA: TGCAGCGCCTGGACGGTTGGAAACACCATATATTTT.

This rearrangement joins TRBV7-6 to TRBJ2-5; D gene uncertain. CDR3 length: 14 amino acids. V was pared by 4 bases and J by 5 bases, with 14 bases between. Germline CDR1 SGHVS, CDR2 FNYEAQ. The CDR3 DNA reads TGTGCCAGCAGCTCCCATGGGGTTTTCGAGACCCAGTACTTC. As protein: CASSSHGVFETQYF.

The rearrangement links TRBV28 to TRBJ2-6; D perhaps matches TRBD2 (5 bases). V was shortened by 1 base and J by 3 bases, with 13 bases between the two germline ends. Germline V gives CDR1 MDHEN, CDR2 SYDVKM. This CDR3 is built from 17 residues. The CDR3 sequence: CASSLLVEEDGANVLTF. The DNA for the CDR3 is TGTGCCAGCAGTTTATTAGTCGAGGAGGATGGGGCCAACGTCCTGACTTTC.

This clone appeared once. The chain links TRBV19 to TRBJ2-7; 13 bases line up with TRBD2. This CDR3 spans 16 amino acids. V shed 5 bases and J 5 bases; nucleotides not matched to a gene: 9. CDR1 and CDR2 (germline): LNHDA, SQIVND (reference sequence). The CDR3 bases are TGTGCCAGTAGTTTCGGACTAGCGGGAGTTACCGACGAGCAGTACTTC. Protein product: CASSFGLAGVTDEQYF. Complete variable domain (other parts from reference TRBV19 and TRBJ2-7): DGGITQSPKYLFRKEGQNVTLSCEQNLNHDAMYWYRQDPGQGLRLIYYSQIVNDFQKGDIAEGYSVSREKKESFPLTVTSAQKNPTAFYLCASSFGLAGVTDEQYFGPGTRLTVT.

The CDR3 sequence is CASMTGPYEQYF. CDR3 coding DNA: TGTGCCAGCATGACAGGTCCCTACGAGCAGTACTTC. The chain joins TRBV28 to TRBJ2-7; TRBD1 might be the D (6 bases). The V end lost 7 bases, the J end lost 2 bases, and 9 bases lay between the germline ends. The CDR3 has 12 amino acids. Germline CDR1 and CDR2: MDHEN and SYDVKM.

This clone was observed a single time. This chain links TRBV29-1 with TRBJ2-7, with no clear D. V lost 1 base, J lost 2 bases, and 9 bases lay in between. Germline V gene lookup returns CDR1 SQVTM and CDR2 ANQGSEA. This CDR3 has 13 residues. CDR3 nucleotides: TGCAGCGTTGAAGTGGGAACCGCCTACGAGCAGTACTTC. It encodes CSVEVGTAYEQYF.

Here the CDR3 DNA reads TGTGCCATCAGTGAGTCTGGCGGTTCTTACAATGAGCAGTTCTTC. The encoded protein is CAISESGGSYNEQFF. This sequence joins TRBV10-3 and TRBJ2-1; D not resolved. Germline CDR1 reads ENHRY; CDR2 reads SYGVKD. The CDR3 covers 15 residues. The V end was cut by 0 bases, the J end by 4 bases, with 10 bases between.

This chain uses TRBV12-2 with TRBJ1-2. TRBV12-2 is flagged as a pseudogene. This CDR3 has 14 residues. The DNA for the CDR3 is TGTGCAAGTCGCTTATATTACGGCAACTATGGCTACACCTTC. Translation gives CASRLYYGNYGYTF.

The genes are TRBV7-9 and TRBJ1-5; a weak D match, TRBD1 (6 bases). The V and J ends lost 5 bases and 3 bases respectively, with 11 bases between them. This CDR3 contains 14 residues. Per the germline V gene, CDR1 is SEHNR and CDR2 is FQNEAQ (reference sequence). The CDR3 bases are TGTGCCAGCAGCCACGGACAGCTCAATCAGCCCCAGCATTTT. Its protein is CASSHGQLNQPQHF.